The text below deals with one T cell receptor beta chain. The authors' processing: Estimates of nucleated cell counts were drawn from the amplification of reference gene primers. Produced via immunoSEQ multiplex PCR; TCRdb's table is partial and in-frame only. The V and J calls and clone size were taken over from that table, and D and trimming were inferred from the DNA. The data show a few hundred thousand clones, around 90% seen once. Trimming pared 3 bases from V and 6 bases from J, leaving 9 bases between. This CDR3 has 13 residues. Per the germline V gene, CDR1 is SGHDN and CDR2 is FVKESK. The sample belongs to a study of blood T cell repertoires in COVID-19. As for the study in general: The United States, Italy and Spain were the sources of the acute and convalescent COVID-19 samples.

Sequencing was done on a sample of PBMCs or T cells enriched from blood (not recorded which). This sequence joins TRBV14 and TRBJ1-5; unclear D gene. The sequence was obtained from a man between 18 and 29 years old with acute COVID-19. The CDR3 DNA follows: TGTGCCAGCAGCCAGGGAGTCGGTCAGCCCCAGCATTTT. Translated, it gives CASSQGVGQPQHF. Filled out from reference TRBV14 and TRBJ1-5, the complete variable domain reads EAGVTQFPSHSVIEKGQTVTLRCDPISGHDNLYWYRRVMGKEIKFLLHFVKESKQDESGMPNNRFLAERTGGTYSTLKVQPAELEDSGVYFCASSQGVGQPQHFGDGTRLSIL.